These T cell receptor beta chains were read from a single sample in a study of blood T cell repertoires in COVID-19. TCRdb keeps only in-frame clones here, not all; method: immunoSEQ multiplex PCR. The repertoire holds about 180,000 clones, 82% seen once, with roughly 9% in the top ten. Material for sequencing was peripheral blood. All receptors come from a woman in her 70s with acute or convalescent COVID-19. The conserved cysteine and the conserved F or W are not part of the CDR3 here. Fields, in order: D gene, clone size, V gene, CDR3 protein. A D gene is named only where the DNA matches it firmly. Clone size is not always given. Where it is, it says once, few, many or a class for expanded clones.

d_call: TRBD2; clone_size: few; v_call: TRBV7-2; cdr3_aa: ASRFSGEGVREQY
d_call: NA; clone_size: NA; v_call: TRBV18; cdr3_aa: ASSPQGSNYGYT
d_call: TRBD1; clone_size: NA; v_call: TRBV28; cdr3_aa: ASSPGQGDGYT
d_call: TRBD1; clone_size: NA; v_call: TRBV6-5; cdr3_aa: ASSIDRGSGEKLF
d_call: TRBD1; clone_size: NA; v_call: TRBV9; cdr3_aa: ASSVGAGGPPGSEQF
d_call: TRBD2; clone_size: NA; v_call: TRBV10-1; cdr3_aa: ASSESLAGRTDTQY
d_call: NA; clone_size: NA; v_call: TRBV9; cdr3_aa: ASSVGPRGNTGELF
d_call: NA; clone_size: NA; v_call: TRBV7-2; cdr3_aa: ASSLDSLPSYEQY
d_call: NA; clone_size: once; v_call: TRBV4-1; cdr3_aa: ASSQASGGGTEAF
d_call: TRBD1; clone_size: NA; v_call: TRBV4-1; cdr3_aa: ASSLGTGNQPQH
d_call: NA; clone_size: NA; v_call: TRBV7-2; cdr3_aa: ASSLAMNTEAF
d_call: TRBD1; clone_size: NA; v_call: TRBV9; cdr3_aa: ASSVTSGTGHGYT
d_call: TRBD1; clone_size: NA; v_call: TRBV11-2; cdr3_aa: ASSSYSGQKRANYGYT
d_call: TRBD1; clone_size: NA; v_call: TRBV4-2; cdr3_aa: ASSQPGQGASRDTEAF
d_call: TRBD1; clone_size: few; v_call: TRBV6-2/TRBV6-3; cdr3_aa: ASSLVDRRNSPLH
d_call: TRBD2; clone_size: NA; v_call: TRBV10-3; cdr3_aa: AIKYSGRRDNEQF
d_call: NA; clone_size: NA; v_call: TRBV5-1; cdr3_aa: ASSLAGTSSTDTQY
d_call: TRBD2; clone_size: many; v_call: TRBV7-9; cdr3_aa: ASSQGLAGILTGTGELF
d_call: TRBD1; clone_size: NA; v_call: TRBV5-6; cdr3_aa: ASSQRDSEGKLF
d_call: NA; clone_size: NA; v_call: TRBV6-1; cdr3_aa: ASSEGRRSYGYT
d_call: TRBD1; clone_size: NA; v_call: TRBV9; cdr3_aa: ASSPDRGGYGYT
d_call: TRBD2; clone_size: NA; v_call: TRBV9; cdr3_aa: ASSPRTSGVGGTDTQY
d_call: NA; clone_size: NA; v_call: TRBV11-2; cdr3_aa: ASRWGGASYNSPLH
d_call: NA; clone_size: NA; v_call: TRBV5-5; cdr3_aa: ASSPSSGGNEKLF
d_call: TRBD1; clone_size: NA; v_call: TRBV11-3; cdr3_aa: ASSSNTGAGGQPQH
d_call: TRBD2; clone_size: NA; v_call: TRBV24-1; cdr3_aa: ATSDLRDGGETQY
d_call: NA; clone_size: NA; v_call: TRBV3-1/TRBV3-2; cdr3_aa: ASSHSYEQY
d_call: TRBD1; clone_size: NA; v_call: TRBV9; cdr3_aa: ASSVVPHRGAYGYT
d_call: NA; clone_size: NA; v_call: TRBV11-3; cdr3_aa: ASSDRPGGEQY
d_call: NA; clone_size: NA; v_call: TRBV27; cdr3_aa: ASCRTPGQKNTGELF
d_call: NA; clone_size: NA; v_call: TRBV20-1; cdr3_aa: SASGTYTHNSPLH
d_call: NA; clone_size: NA; v_call: TRBV13; cdr3_aa: ASSPRGDTEAF
d_call: TRBD2; clone_size: NA; v_call: TRBV10-3; cdr3_aa: AISESQLAGGADTQY
d_call: TRBD1; clone_size: NA; v_call: TRBV6-5; cdr3_aa: ASTKTGGRITEAF
d_call: NA; clone_size: NA; v_call: TRBV12-3/TRBV12-4; cdr3_aa: ASSMTDQAF
d_call: NA; clone_size: NA; v_call: TRBV20-1; cdr3_aa: SARDSVQQF
d_call: NA; clone_size: NA; v_call: TRBV27; cdr3_aa: ASKPDILNSPLH
d_call: TRBD2; clone_size: NA; v_call: TRBV5-4; cdr3_aa: ASSQPSGRSTGELF
d_call: NA; clone_size: NA; v_call: TRBV2; cdr3_aa: ASSEHGQGNTEAF
d_call: NA; clone_size: NA; v_call: TRBV18; cdr3_aa: ASSLNPYGTSPLEGYGYT
d_call: NA; clone_size: NA; v_call: TRBV5-6; cdr3_aa: ASSPPGGGANNEKLF
d_call: NA; clone_size: NA; v_call: TRBV27; cdr3_aa: ASSFGRGVNEQY
d_call: NA; clone_size: NA; v_call: TRBV6-2/TRBV6-3; cdr3_aa: ASSYLNGIANTEAF
d_call: TRBD1; clone_size: few; v_call: TRBV28; cdr3_aa: ASRDRVNTEAF
d_call: TRBD1; clone_size: NA; v_call: TRBV12-3/TRBV12-4; cdr3_aa: ASRGQGVGYT
d_call: NA; clone_size: NA; v_call: TRBV5-6; cdr3_aa: ASSLSYSIAGNTEAF
d_call: NA; clone_size: NA; v_call: TRBV4-1; cdr3_aa: ASSQVRAQRTEAF
d_call: NA; clone_size: NA; v_call: TRBV30; cdr3_aa: AWRQAGELF
d_call: NA; clone_size: NA; v_call: TRBV30; cdr3_aa: AWEAGADTQY
d_call: NA; clone_size: NA; v_call: TRBV6-5; cdr3_aa: ASSSPVVYEQY
d_call: TRBD1; clone_size: NA; v_call: TRBV12-3/TRBV12-4; cdr3_aa: ASAQGAQETQY
d_call: NA; clone_size: NA; v_call: TRBV7-9; cdr3_aa: ASSLYGDTEAF
d_call: NA; clone_size: NA; v_call: TRBV7-8; cdr3_aa: ASSTAFGTEAF
d_call: NA; clone_size: NA; v_call: TRBV5-6; cdr3_aa: ASSLGGLSYGYT
d_call: NA; clone_size: NA; v_call: TRBV4-3; cdr3_aa: ASSQVIGGVGEQY
d_call: NA; clone_size: NA; v_call: TRBV6-5; cdr3_aa: ASSLIDTEAF
d_call: TRBD1; clone_size: NA; v_call: TRBV27; cdr3_aa: ASSPKGQGARGANVLT
d_call: TRBD2; clone_size: NA; v_call: TRBV10-2; cdr3_aa: ASLAGVWNEQF
d_call: NA; clone_size: NA; v_call: TRBV10-1; cdr3_aa: ASSRTGEKLF